The 7 T cell receptor beta chains below all came from one sample that was sequenced in a study of blood T cell repertoires in COVID-19. The assay was immunoSEQ multiplex PCR, and TCRdb's table has in-frame clones only and misses some. The table includes around 400,000 clones, 89% detected once. The specimen was peripheral blood. The source of these receptors is a man aged 40-49 years with acute or convalescent COVID-19.

The V gene is TRBV7-2, the J gene TRBJ1-1; tentative D call: TRBD1 (5 bases). This CDR3 contains 12 residues. Germline values: CDR1 SGHTA, CDR2 FQGNSA. V was clipped by 3 bases and J by 6 bases, with 8 bases between them. CDR3 in amino acids: CASSFRESEAFF. The CDR3 DNA reads TGTGCCAGCAGCTTCAGGGAATCTGAAGCTTTCTTT.

The chain uses TRBV6-5 and TRBJ1-4; tentative D call: TRBD1 (5 bases). The CDR3 runs 15 residues. Germline loops: CDR1 MNHEY, CDR2 SVGAGI. With 6 bases removed from V and 0 bases from J, the gap between germline ends came to 11 bases. The CDR3 is CASSVTGATNEKLFF. The CDR3 nucleotides are TGTGCCAGCAGCGTAACAGGAGCAACTAATGAAAAACTGTTTTTT.

The sample holds a few counts of this clone. The rearrangement joins TRBV7-9 to TRBJ2-3, with TRBD2 identical over 12 bases. The CDR3 sequence is 18 residues long. V shed 3 bases and J 0 bases; nucleotides not matched to a gene: 7. Germline V gene data show CDR1 as SEHNR and CDR2 as FQNEAQ (reference sequence). CDR3 bases: TGTGCCAGCAGCTTTGCGAAAGGGACTAGCGGGAGCACAGATACGCAGTATTTT. It encodes CASSFAKGTSGSTDTQYF.

This chain links TRBV4-1 with TRBJ2-7; the D gene is possibly TRBD2 (5 bases). The CDR3 contains 16 residues. Germline V lookup: CDR1 MGHRA, CDR2 YSYEKL. Between the trimmed V and J ends, which lost 4 bases and 5 bases, there was a span of 21 bases. CDR3 sequence: CASSPSTWGEGNEQYF. CDR3 coding DNA: TGCGCCAGCAGCCCCTCCACTTGGGGAGAGGGCAACGAGCAGTACTTC.

This chain connects TRBV5-1 to TRBJ1-2; 11 bases are shared with TRBD1. Germline CDR1 SGHRS, CDR2 YFSETQ. The CDR3 extends over 14 amino acids. With 0 bases clipped from V and 8 bases from J, the junction kept 3 bases outside the gene matches. CDR3 nucleotide sequence: TGCGCCAGCAGCTTGGTGGGACAGGGGGAAGGCTACACCTTC. Its protein product is CASSLVGQGEGYTF. The full variable domain, completed using reference TRBV5-1 and TRBJ1-2, is KAGVTQTPRYLIKTRGQQVTLSCSPISGHRSVSWYQQTPGQGLQFLFEYFSETQRNKGNFPGRFSGRQFSNSRSEMNVSTLELGDSALYLCASSLVGQGEGYTFGSGTRLTVV.

The V call is TRBV7-2, the J call TRBJ2-3, with D tentatively TRBD1 (5 bases). With 2 bases removed from V and 2 bases from J, the gap between germline ends came to 11 bases. The length of the CDR3 is 15 residues. The V gene's germline CDR1 is SGHTA and CDR2 FQGNSA. The CDR3 protein is CASSLQGLYTDTQYF. CDR3 DNA sequence: TGTGCCAGCAGCTTACAGGGCTTGTACACAGATACGCAGTATTTT.

J is TRBJ1-1 and V is TRBV5-1; tentative D call: TRBD1 (5 bases). The CDR3 covers 14 residues. From germline, CDR1 is SGHRS and CDR2 YFSETQ. Trimming cost V 4 bases and J 4 bases, with 14 bases left between them. CDR3 DNA: TGCGCCAGCAGCACAAGAGGGGAGGGCACTGAAGCTTTCTTT. It codes for CASSTRGEGTEAFF.